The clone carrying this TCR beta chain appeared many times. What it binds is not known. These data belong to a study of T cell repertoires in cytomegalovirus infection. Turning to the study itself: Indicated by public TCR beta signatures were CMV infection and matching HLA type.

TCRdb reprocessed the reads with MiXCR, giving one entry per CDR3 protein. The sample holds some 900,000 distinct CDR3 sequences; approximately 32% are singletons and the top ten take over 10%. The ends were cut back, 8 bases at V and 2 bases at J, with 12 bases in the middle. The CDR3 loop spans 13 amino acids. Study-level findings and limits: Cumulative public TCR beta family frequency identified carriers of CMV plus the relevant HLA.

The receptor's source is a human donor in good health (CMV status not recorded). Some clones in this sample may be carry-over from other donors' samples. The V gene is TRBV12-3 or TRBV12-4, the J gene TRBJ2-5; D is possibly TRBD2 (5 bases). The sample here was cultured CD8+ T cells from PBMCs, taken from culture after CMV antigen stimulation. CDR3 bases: TGTGCCAGCTCAACTGGAGGACAAGAGACCCAGTACTTC. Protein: CASSTGGQETQYF.